The present TCR beta chain was sequenced within a study of cytomegalovirus exposure and HLA in healthy donors. Study-wide results and limits: Using a false discovery rate of 0.05, a later analysis showed that 15,000 to 20,000 TCR beta sequences were associated with HLA alleles.

The study ran its PCR with 60 Vbeta and 13 Jbeta primers. Generated by immunoSEQ multiplex PCR, the TCRdb table keeps only in-frame clones and is missing some. Of about 160,000 clones detected, under 70% appear once; the ten largest clones hold around 2.8%. The CDR3 loop spans 16 amino acids. Germline V lookup: CDR1 SGHDN, CDR2 FVKESK. Trimming shortened V by 1 base and J by 3 bases, and 16 bases separated the two germline ends. Note on this clone: Its antigen is unidentified.

Input material: PBMCs. The rearrangement joins TRBV14 to TRBJ2-7; D may be TRBD2 (5 bases). This TCR was recovered from a woman aged 40-49 years in good health and CMV-seropositive. CDR3 in amino acids: CASSQGSGGLGYEQYF. In nucleotides, the CDR3 is TGTGCCAGCAGCCAAGGTTCCGGCGGGTTGGGCTACGAGCAGTACTTC.